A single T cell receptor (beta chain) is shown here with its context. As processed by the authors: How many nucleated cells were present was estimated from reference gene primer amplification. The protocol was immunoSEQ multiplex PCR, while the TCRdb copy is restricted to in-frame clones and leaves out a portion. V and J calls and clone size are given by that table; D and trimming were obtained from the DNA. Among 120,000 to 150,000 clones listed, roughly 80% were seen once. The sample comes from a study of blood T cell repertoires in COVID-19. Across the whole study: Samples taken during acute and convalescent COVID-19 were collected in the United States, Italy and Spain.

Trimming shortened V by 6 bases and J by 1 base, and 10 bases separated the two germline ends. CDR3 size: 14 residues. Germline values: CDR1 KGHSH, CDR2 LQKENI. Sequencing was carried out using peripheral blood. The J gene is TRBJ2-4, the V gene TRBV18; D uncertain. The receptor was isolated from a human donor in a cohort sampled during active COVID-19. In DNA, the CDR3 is TGTGCCAGCTCGCAAGAGGAGGCCAAAAACATTCAGTACTTC. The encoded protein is CASSQEEAKNIQYF.